This section outlines one T cell receptor (beta chain) sequence together with its context. Its specificity is not known. In the PCR, 60 Vbeta and 13 Jbeta primers were used. Libraries were prepared by immunoSEQ multiplex PCR; TCRdb keeps only in-frame clonotypes and omits some of them. The data show fewer than 200,000 clones, with roughly four fifths seen just once and over 1.3% held by the top ten. V was cut by 4 bases and J by 1 base, with 10 bases left in between. The CDR3 loop spans 13 amino acids. The germline V gene encodes CDR1 GTSNPN and CDR2 SVGIG (reference sequence). The entry originates in a study of cytomegalovirus exposure and HLA in healthy donors. In the study overall: Clustering assigned around 77% of the approximately 400 genotyped donors to the Caucasian-associated ancestry cluster.

Study findings and constraints: Across donors, sequencing depth was assumed by presence/absence analyses to be roughly uniform. The authors enumerated over 150 TCR beta chains as linked to cytomegalovirus. As a later analysis showed, a missense DCLRE1C variant was linked to trimming of TCR beta V- and J-genes.

This receptor was identified in a man between 60 and 75 years old in good health and CMV-seronegative. The sample was PBMCs. The chain joins TRBV30 to TRBJ1-1; D may be TRBD1 (6 bases). CDR3 protein: CAWNGTPNTEAFF. The CDR3 coding sequence is TGTGCCTGGAACGGGACACCGAACACTGAAGCTTTCTTT.